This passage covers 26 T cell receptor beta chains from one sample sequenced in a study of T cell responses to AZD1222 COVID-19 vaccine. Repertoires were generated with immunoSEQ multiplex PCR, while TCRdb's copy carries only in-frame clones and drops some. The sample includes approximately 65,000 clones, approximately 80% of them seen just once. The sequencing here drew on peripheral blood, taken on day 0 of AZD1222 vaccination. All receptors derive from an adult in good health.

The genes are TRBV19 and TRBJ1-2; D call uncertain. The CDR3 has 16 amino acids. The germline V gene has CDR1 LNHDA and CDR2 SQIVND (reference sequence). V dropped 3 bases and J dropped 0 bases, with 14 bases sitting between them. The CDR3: CASSMGDAQANYGYTF. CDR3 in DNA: TGTGCCAGTAGTATGGGCGATGCCCAAGCTAACTATGGCTACACCTTC. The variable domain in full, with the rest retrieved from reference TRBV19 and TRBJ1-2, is DGGITQSPKYLFRKEGQNVTLSCEQNLNHDAMYWYRQDPGQGLRLIYYSQIVNDFQKGDIAEGYSVSREKKESFPLTVTSAQKNPTAFYLCASSMGDAQANYGYTFGSGTRLTVV.

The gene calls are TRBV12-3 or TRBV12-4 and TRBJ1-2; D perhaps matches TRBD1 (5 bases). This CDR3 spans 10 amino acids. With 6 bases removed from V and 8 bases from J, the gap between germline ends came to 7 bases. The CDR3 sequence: CASRGLGYTF. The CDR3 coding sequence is TGTGCCAGCAGGGGGCTCGGCTACACCTTC.

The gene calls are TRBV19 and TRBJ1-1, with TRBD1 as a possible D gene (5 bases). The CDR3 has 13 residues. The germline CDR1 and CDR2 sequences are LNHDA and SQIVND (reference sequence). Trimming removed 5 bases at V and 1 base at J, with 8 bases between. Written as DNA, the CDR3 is TGTGCCAGTAGTCAGACAGAGAACACTGAAGCTTTCTTT. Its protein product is CASSQTENTEAFF.

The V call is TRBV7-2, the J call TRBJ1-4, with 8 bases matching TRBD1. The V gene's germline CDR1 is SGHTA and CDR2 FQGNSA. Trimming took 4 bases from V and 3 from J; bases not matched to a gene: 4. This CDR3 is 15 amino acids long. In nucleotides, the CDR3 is TGTGCCAGCAGCTCCGAGACAGGGGCTAATGAAAAACTGTTTTTT. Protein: CASSSETGANEKLFF.

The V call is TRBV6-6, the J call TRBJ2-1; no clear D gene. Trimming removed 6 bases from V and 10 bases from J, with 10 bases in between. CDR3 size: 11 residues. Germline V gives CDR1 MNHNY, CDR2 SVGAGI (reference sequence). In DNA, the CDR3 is TGTGCCAGCAGGACGACACTGGAGCAGTTCTTC. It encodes CASRTTLEQFF.

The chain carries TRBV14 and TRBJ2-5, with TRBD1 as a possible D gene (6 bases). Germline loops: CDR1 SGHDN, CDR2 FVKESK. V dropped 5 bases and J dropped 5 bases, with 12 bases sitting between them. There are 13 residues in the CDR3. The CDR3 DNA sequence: TGTGCCAGCAGCGAGGGGGTTTGGGAGACCCAGTACTTC. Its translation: CASSEGVWETQYF.

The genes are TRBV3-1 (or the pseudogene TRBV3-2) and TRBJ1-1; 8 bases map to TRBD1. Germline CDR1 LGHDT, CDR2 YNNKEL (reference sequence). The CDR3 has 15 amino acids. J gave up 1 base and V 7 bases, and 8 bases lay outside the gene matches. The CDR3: CASTRGGTGNTEAFF. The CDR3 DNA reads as TGTGCCAGCACCAGAGGGGGGACAGGGAACACTGAAGCTTTCTTT.

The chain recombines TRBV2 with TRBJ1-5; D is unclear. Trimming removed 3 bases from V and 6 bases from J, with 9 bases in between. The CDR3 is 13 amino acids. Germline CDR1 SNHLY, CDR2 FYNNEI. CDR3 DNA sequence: TGTGCCAGCAGTGATGGCGGAGTTCAGCCCCAGCATTTT. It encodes CASSDGGVQPQHF.

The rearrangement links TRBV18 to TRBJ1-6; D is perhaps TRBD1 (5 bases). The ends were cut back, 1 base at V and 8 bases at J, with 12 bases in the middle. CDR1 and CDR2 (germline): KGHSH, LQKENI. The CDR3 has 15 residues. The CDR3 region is CASSPLAGRDSPLHF. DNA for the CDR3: TGTGCCAGCTCACCACTAGCGGGACGGGATTCACCCCTCCACTTT.

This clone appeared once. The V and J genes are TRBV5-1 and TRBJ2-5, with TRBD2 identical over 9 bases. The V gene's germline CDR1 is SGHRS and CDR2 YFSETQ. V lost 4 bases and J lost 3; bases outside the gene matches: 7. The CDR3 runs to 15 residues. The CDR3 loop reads CASSTRTSAKETQYF. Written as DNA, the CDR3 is TGCGCCAGCAGCACGCGGACTAGCGCAAAAGAGACCCAGTACTTC. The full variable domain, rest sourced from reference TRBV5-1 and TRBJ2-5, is KAGVTQTPRYLIKTRGQQVTLSCSPISGHRSVSWYQQTPGQGLQFLFEYFSETQRNKGNFPGRFSGRQFSNSRSEMNVSTLELGDSALYLCASSTRTSAKETQYFGPGTRLLVL.

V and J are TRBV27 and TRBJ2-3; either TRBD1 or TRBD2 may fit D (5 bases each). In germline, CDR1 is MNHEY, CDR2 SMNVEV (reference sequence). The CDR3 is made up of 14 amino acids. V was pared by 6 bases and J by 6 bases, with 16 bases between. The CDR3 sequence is CASSLTEGPDTQYF. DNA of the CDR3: TGTGCCAGCAGCCTGACAGAGGGGCCGGATACGCAGTATTTT.

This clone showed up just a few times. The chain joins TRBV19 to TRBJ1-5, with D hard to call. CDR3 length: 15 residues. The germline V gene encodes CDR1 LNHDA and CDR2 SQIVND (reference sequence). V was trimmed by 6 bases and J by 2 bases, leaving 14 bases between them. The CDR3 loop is CASSRMTRGNQPQHF. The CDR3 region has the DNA TGTGCCAGTAGCCGGATGACTAGGGGCAATCAGCCCCAGCATTTT.

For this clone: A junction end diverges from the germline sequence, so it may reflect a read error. The CDR3, as DNA: TGTGCCAGCAGCGAAGGGCGGGATGGCTACACCTTC. Protein product: CASSEGRDGYTF. The chain carries TRBV6-1 and TRBJ1-2; D gene ambiguous. CDR1 and CDR2 (germline): MNHNS, SASEGT. This CDR3 has 12 amino acids.

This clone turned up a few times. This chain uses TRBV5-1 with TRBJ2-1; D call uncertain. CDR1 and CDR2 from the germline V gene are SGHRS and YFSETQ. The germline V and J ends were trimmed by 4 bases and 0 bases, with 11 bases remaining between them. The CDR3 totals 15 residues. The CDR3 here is CASSEFQSSYNEQFF. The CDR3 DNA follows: TGCGCCAGCAGCGAGTTTCAGAGCTCCTACAATGAGCAGTTCTTC.

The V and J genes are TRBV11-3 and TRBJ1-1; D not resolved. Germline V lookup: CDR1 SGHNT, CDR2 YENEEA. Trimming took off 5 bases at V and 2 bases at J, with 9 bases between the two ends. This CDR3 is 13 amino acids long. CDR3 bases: TGTGCCAGCAGCCTTTACGGTAACACTGAAGCTTTCTTT. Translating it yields CASSLYGNTEAFF.

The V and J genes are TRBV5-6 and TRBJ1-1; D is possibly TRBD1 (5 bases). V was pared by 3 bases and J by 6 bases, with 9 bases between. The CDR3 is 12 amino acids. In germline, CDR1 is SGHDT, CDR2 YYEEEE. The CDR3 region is CASSWGSAEAFF. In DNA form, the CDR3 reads TGTGCCAGCAGCTGGGGGTCAGCTGAAGCTTTCTTT.

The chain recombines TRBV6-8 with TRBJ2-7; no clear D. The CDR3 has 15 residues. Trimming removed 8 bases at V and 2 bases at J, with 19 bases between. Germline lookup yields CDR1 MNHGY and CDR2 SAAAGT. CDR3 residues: CASSYGRQQAYEQYF. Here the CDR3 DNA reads TGTGCCAGCTCCTACGGTAGGCAGCAAGCCTACGAGCAGTACTTC.

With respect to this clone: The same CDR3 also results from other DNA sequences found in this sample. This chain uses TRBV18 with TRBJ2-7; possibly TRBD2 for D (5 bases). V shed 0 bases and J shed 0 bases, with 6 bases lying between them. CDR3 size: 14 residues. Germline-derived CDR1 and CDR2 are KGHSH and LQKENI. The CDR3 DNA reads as TGTGCCAGCTCACCACCAGGGAGCTCCTACGAGCAGTACTTC. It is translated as CASSPPGSSYEQYF. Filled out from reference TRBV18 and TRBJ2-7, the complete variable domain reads NAGVMQNPRHLVRRRGQEARLRCSPMKGHSHVYWYRQLPEEGLKFMVYLQKENIIDESGMPKERFSAEFPKEGPSILRIQQVVRGDSAAYFCASSPPGSSYEQYFGPGTRLTVT.

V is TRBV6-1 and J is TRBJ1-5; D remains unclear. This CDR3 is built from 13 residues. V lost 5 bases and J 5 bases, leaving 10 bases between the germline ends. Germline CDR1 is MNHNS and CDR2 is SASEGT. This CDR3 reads CASSYKSYQPQHF. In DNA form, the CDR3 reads TGTGCCAGCAGTTATAAATCCTATCAGCCCCAGCATTTT.

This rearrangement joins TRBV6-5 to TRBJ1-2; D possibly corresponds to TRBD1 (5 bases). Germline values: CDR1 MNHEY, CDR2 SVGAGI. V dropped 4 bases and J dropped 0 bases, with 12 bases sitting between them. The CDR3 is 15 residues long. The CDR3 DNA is TGTGCCAGCAGTTTCGGACACCAAGCTAACTATGGCTACACCTTC. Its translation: CASSFGHQANYGYTF.

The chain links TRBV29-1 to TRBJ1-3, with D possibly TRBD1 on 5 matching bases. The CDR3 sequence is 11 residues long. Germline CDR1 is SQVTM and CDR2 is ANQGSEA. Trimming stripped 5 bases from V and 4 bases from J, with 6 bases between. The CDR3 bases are TGCAGCGTTCGGGGCGGAAACACCATATATTTT. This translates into CSVRGGNTIYF.

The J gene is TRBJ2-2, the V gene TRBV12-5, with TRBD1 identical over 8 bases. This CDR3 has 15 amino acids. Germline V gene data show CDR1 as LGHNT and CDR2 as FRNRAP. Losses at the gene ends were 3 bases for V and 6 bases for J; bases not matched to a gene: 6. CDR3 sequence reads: CASGFRQGIPGELFF. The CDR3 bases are TGTGCTAGTGGTTTCCGACAGGGGATCCCCGGGGAGCTGTTTTTT.

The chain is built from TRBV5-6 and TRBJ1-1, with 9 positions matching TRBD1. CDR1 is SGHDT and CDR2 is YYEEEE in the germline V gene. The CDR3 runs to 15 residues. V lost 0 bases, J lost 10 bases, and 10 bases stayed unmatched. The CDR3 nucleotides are TGTGCCAGCAGCTTGGAACAGGGGGCCCCGGCTAGAGCTTTCTTT. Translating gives CASSLEQGAPARAFF.

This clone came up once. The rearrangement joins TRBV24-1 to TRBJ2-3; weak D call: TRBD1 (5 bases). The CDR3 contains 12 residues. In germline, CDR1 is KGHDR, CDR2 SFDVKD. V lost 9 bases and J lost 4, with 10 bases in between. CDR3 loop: CATQGSADTQYF. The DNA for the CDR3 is TGTGCCACCCAGGGTTCGGCAGATACGCAGTATTTT.

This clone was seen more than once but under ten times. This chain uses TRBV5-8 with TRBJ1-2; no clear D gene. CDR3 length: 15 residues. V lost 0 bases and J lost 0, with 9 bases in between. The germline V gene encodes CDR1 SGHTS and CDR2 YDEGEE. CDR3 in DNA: TGTGCCAGCAGCTTGGGGGAGCCAGCTAACTATGGCTACACCTTC. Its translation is CASSLGEPANYGYTF.

In DNA form, the CDR3 reads TGTGCCAGCGCGACACCGTACCAAGAGACCCAGTACTTC. Translated: CASATPYQETQYF. The gene calls are TRBV6-5 and TRBJ2-5; D not certain. The CDR3 covers 13 residues. The ends were cut back, 8 bases at V and 0 bases at J, with 10 bases in the middle. The germline V gene has CDR1 MNHEY and CDR2 SVGAGI.